This T cell receptor beta chain was sequenced for a study of blood T cell repertoires in COVID-19. About the study: The samples span acute and convalescent COVID-19 from the United States, Italy and Spain. Nucleic acid was either cDNA or gDNA, and it came from T cells, B-cell-depleted T cells, or PBMCs.

Original analysis: Amplifying reference gene primers gave estimates of nucleated cell counts. Profiling relied on immunoSEQ multiplex PCR, and the TCRdb table lists in-frame clones only, not all of them. The V and J calls and clone size come from that table; D and trimming were worked out from the DNA. Counted here are 100,000 to 150,000 clones, 85% to 90% occurring once; the ten biggest clones make up 20% to 30%. This clone was detected a few times. This CDR3 spans 13 amino acids. With 2 bases removed from V and 10 bases from J, the gap between germline ends came to 9 bases. Germline CDR1 SGHTA, CDR2 FQGNSA.

The TCR was taken from a woman older than 75 with acute or convalescent COVID-19. This rearrangement joins TRBV7-2 to TRBJ1-6; the D is unclear. Sequenced sample: peripheral blood. The CDR3 sequence: CASSLFSGSPLHF. CDR3 coding DNA: TGTGCCAGCAGCTTATTTAGCGGCTCACCCCTCCACTTT.